This TCR beta chain is drawn from a study of regulatory T cells in long-lasting Graves disease. The study's findings and limits: Persistent Graves' patients showed less TCR diversity than newly diagnosed ones.

Construction of the TCR beta libraries employed iRepertoire HTBI primers in conjunction with Arm-PCR of CDR3 regions. TCRdb passed the multiplex PCR reads through MiXCR, listing each CDR3 protein once. Counted here are 520,000 or so distinct CDR3 sequences, approximately 12% occurring once; the ten biggest clones make up approximately 9%. Time point defined: newly diagnosed GD, antithyroid drugs for less than 3 months. Preparation of the TCR library used RNA extracted from PBMCs. A volume of roughly 9.9 milliliters of peripheral blood was collected in EDTA tubes. This clonotype was seen repeatedly, ten times or more. The antigen remains unidentified. The CDR3 spans 13 residues. Per germline, CDR1 SNHLY and CDR2 FYNNEI. V lost 7 bases and J lost 4, with 13 bases in between. These records were also assigned to another study, of T cells in Graves' hyperthyroidism and ophthalmopathy.

The sequencing here drew on peripheral blood mononuclear cells (PBMCs), taken at new diagnosis, from a patient treated with antithyroid drugs. J is TRBJ1-1 and V is TRBV2, with TRBD1 as a possible D gene (5 bases). The receptor was isolated from a woman under 40 with Graves disease. The CDR3 DNA sequence: TGTGCCAGCATAGACAGCGACCTCACTGAAGCTTTCTTT. It yields the protein CASIDSDLTEAFF.